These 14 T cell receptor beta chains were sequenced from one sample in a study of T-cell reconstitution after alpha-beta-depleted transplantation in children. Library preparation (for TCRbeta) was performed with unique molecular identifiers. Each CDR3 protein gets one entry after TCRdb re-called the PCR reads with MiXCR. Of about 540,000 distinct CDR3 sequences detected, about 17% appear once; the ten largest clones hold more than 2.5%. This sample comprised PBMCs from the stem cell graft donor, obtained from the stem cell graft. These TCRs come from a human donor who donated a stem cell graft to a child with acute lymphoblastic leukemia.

CDR3 protein: CARPWGDYNEQFF. The CDR3 DNA reads TGCGCCAGGCCATGGGGAGATTACAATGAGCAGTTCTTC. This rearrangement joins TRBV5-1 to TRBJ2-1; weak D call: TRBD2 (5 bases). The CDR3 contains 13 residues. V gave up 8 bases and J gave up 4 bases, with 13 bases separating them. CDR1 and CDR2 from the germline V gene are SGHRS and YFSETQ.

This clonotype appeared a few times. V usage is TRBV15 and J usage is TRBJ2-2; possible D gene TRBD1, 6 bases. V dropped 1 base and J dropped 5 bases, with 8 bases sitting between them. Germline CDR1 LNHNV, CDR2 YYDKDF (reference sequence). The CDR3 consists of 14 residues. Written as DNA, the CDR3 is TGTGCCACCAGCAGAGGAGGGGGAACCGGGGAGCTGTTTTTT. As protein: CATSRGGGTGELFF. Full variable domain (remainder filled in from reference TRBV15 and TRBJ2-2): DAMVIQNPRYQVTQFGKPVTLSCSQTLNHNVMYWYQQKSSQAPKLLFHYYDKDFNNEADTPDNFQSRRPNTSFCFLDIRSPGLGDTAMYLCATSRGGGTGELFFGEGSRLTVL.

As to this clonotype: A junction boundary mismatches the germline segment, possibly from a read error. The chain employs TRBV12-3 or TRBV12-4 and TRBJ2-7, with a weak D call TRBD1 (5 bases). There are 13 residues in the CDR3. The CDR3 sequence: CASSTPGIYGQYF. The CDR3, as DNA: TGTGCCAGCAGTACACCAGGGATCTACGGGCAGTACTTC.

The CDR3 spells CASSLVRDYYEQYF. In nucleotides, the CDR3 is TGTGCCAGCAGCTTGGTTCGGGACTACTACGAGCAGTACTTC. The chain carries TRBV5-6 and TRBJ2-7; the match to TRBD2 covers 7 bases. Germline-derived CDR1 and CDR2 are SGHDT and YYEEEE. This CDR3 has 14 residues. After removal of 0 bases from V and 3 bases from J, the junction contained 3 bases not matched to a gene.

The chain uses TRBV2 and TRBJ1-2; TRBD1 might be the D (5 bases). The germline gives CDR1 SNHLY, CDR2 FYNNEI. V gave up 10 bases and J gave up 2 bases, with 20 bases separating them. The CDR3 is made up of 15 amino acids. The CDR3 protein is CATIQRDGENYGYTF. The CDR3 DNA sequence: TGTGCCACCATCCAAAGGGACGGAGAAAACTATGGCTACACCTTC.

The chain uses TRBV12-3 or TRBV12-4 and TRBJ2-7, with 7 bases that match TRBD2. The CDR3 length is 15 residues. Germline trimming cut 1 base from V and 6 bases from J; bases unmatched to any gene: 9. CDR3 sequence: CASSLETSPVPEQYF. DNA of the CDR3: TGTGCCAGCAGTTTAGAGACTAGCCCCGTACCCGAGCAGTACTTC.

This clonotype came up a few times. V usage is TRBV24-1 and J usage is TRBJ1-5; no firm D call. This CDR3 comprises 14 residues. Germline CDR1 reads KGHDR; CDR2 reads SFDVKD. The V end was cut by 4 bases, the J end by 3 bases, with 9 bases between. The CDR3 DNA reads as TGTGCCACCAGTGAGCGGACGGTCAATCAGCCCCAGCATTTT. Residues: CATSERTVNQPQHF.

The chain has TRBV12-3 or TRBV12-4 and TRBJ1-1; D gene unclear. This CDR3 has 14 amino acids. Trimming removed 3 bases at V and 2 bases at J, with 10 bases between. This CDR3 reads CASSFNMGNTEAFF. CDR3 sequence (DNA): TGTGCCAGCAGTTTTAATATGGGAAACACTGAAGCTTTCTTT.

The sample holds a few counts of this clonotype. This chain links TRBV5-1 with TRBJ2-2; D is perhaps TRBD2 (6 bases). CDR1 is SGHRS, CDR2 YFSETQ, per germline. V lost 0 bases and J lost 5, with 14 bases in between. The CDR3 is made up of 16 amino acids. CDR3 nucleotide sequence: TGCGCCAGCAGCTTGGGGGACTTCTTGGGGACCGGGGAGCTGTTTTTT. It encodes CASSLGDFLGTGELFF.

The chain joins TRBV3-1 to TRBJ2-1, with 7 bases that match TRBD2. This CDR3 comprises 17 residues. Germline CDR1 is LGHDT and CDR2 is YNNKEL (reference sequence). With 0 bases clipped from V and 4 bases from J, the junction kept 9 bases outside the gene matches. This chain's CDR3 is CASSQDWEGAGYNEQFF. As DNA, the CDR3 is TGTGCCAGCAGCCAAGATTGGGAGGGAGCGGGTTACAATGAGCAGTTCTTC.

CDR3 residues: CASSPGQGLATEAFF. The CDR3 DNA is TGCGCCAGCAGCCCCGGACAGGGGTTGGCCACTGAAGCTTTCTTT. The V and J genes are TRBV5-1 and TRBJ1-1; 9 bases are a match to TRBD1. Germline V gene sequence: CDR1 SGHRS, CDR2 YFSETQ. Unmatched junction bases numbered 8, after V lost 4 bases and J lost 4 bases. This CDR3 has 15 amino acids.

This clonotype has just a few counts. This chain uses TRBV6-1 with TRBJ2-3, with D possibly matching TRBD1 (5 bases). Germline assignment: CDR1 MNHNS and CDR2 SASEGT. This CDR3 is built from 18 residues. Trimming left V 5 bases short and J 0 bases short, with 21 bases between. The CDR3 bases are TGTGCCAGCAGTACCCTTGGTACGATGAAGGGGAGCACAGATACGCAGTATTTT. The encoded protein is CASSTLGTMKGSTDTQYF.

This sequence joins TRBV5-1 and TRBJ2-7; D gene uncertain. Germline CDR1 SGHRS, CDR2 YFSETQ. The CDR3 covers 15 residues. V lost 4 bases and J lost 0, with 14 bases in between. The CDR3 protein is CASSGYRSDSYEQYF. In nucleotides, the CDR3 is TGCGCCAGCAGCGGTTACCGGAGCGACTCCTACGAGCAGTACTTC.

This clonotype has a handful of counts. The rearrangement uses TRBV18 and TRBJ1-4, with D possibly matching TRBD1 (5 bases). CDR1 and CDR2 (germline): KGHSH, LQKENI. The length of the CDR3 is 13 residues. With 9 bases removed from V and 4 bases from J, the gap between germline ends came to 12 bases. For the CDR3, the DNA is TGTGCCAGGACGACAGAGATTAATGAAAAACTGTTTTTT. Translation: CARTTEINEKLFF.